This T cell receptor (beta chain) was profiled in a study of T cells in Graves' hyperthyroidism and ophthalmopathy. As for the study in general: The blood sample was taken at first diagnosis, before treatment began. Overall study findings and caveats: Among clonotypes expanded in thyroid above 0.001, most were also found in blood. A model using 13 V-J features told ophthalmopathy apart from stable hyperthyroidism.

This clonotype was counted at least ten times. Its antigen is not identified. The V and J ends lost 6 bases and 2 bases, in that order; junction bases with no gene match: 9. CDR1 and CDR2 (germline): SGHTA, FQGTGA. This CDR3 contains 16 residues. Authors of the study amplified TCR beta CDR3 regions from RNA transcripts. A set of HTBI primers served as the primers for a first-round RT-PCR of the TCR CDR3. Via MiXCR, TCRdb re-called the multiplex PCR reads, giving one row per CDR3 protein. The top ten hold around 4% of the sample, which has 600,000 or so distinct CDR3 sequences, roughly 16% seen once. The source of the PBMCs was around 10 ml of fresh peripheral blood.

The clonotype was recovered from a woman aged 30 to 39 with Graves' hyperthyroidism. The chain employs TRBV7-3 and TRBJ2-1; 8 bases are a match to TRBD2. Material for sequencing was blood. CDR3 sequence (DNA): TGTGCCAGCAGTCTTCGAGCGGGAGCTACCTACAATGAGCAGTTCTTC. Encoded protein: CASSLRAGATYNEQFF.